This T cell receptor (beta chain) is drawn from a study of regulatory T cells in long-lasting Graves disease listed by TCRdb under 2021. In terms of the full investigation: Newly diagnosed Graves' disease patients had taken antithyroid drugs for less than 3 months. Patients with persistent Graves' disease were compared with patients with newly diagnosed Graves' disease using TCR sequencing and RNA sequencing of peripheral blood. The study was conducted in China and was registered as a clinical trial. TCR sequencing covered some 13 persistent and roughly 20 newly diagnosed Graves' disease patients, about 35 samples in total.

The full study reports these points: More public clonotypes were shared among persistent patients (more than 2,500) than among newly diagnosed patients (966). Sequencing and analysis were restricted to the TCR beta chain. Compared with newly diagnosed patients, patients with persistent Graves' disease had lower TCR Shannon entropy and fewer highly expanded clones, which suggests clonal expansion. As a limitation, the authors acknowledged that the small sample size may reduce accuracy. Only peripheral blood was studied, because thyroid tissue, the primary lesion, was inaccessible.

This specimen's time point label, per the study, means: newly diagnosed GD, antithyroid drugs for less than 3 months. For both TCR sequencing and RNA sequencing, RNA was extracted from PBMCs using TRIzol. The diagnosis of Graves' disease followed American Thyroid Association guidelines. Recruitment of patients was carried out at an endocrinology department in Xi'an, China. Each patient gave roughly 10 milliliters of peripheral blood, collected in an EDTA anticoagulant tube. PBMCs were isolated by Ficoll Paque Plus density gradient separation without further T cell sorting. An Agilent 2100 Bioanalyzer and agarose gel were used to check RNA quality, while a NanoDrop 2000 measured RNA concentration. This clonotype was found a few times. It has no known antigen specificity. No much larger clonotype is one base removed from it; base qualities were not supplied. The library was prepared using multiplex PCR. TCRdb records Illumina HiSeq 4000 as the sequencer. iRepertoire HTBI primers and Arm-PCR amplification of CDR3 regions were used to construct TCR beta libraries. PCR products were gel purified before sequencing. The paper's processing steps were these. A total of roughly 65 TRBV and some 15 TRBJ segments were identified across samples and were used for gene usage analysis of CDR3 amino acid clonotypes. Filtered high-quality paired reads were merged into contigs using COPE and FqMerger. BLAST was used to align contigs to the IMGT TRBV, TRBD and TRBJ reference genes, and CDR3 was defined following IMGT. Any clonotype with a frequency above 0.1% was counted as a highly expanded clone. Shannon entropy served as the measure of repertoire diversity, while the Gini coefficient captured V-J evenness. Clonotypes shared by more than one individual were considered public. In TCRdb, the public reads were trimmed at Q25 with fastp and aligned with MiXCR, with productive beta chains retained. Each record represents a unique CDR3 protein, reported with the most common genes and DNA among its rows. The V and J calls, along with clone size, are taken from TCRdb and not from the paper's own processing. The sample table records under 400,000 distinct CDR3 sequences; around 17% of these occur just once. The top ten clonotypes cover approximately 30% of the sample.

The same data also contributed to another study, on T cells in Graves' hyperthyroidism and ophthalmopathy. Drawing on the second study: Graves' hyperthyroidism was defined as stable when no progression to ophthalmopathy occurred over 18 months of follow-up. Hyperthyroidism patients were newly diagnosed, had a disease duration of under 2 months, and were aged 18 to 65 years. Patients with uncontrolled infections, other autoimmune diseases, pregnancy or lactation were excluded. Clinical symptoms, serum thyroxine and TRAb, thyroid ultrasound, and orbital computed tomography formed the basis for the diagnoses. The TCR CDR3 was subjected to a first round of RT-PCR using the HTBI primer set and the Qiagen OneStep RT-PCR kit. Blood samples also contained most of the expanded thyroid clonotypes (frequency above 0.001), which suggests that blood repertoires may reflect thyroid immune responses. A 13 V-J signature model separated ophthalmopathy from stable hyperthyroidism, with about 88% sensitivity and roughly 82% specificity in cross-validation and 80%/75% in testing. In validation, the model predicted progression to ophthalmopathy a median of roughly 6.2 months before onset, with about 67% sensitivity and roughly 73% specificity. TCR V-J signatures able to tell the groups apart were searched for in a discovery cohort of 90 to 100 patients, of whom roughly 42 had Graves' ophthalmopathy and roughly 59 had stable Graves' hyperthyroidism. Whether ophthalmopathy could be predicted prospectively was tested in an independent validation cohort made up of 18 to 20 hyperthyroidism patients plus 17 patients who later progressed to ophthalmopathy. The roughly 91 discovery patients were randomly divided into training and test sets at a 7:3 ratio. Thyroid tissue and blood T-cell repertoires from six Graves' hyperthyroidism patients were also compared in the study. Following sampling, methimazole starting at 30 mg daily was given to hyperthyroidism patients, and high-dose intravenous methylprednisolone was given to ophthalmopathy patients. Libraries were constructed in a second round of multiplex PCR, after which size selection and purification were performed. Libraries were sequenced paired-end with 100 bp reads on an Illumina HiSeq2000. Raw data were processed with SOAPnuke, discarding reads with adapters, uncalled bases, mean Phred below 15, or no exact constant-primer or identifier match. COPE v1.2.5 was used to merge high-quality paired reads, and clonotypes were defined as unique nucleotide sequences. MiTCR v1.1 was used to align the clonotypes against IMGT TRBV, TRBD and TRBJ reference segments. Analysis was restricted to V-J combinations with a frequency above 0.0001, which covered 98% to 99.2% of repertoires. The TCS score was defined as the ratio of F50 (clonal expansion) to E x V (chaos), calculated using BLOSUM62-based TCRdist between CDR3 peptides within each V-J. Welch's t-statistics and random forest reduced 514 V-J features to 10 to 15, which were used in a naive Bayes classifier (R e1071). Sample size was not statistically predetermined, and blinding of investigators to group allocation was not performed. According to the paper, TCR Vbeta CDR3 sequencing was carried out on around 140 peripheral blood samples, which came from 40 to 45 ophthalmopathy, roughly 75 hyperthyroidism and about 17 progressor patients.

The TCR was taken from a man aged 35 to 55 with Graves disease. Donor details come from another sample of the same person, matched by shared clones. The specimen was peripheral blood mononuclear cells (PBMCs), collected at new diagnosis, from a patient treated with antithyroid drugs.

At the DNA level, the sequence is TGTGCCAGCAGCTTAGAACCCTACAATGAGCAGTTCTTC. Its protein is CASSLEPYNEQFF. The V and J genes are TRBV7-2 and TRBJ2-1; no D segment can be confidently identified. The CDR3 holds 13 amino acids from the cysteine to the phenylalanine. Here the CDR3 DNA is all that survives: 39 bases in frame from base 1. V sheds 1 base and J sheds 2 bases, leaving 3 bases between their ends. The germline V gene encodes CDR1 SGHTA and CDR2 FQGNSA.